Below are 11 T cell receptor beta chains sequenced from a single sample in a study of shared clonotypes between healthy human individuals. CD8 cells regarded as naive lacked CD45RO, were positively chosen for CCR7, and omitted terminally differentiated effector memory CD45RA+ cells. Produced via immunoSEQ multiplex PCR; TCRdb's table is partial and in-frame only. The sample has about 2.1 million clones, 85% to 95% seen once. Sequencing input: naive CD8+ T cells from PBMCs. Receptor source: a man between 18 and 29 years old in good health. Some clones in this sample may be carry-over from other donors' samples.

The chain employs TRBV4-1 and TRBJ1-4, with 10 bases identical to TRBD1. V was pared by 5 bases and J by 8 bases, with 8 bases of the junction left unmatched. The CDR3 spans 15 residues. The V gene's germline CDR1 is MGHRA and CDR2 YSYEKL. Here the CDR3 reads CASSTRQGADEKLFF. The CDR3 nucleotides read TGCGCCAGCAGCACGCGACAGGGGGCTGACGAAAAACTGTTTTTT.

The CDR3, as DNA: TGTGCCAGCAGTCCCCGACAGGACCCCTACGAGCAGTACTTC. Its translation is CASSPRQDPYEQYF. V gene TRBV27 combines with J gene TRBJ2-7, with D perhaps TRBD1 (6 bases). The CDR3 is 14 residues long. CDR1 MNHEY and CDR2 SMNVEV come from the germline V gene (reference sequence). Trimming removed 5 bases at V and 2 bases at J, with 13 bases between.

This clone was recorded a few times. The chain links TRBV19 to TRBJ1-1, with 7 bases fitting TRBD1. The CDR3 extends over 15 amino acids. J gave up 0 bases and V 5 bases, and 6 bases lay outside the gene matches. CDR1 and CDR2 from the germline V gene are LNHDA and SQIVND (reference sequence). CDR3: CASSVKTGMNTEAFF. Written as DNA, the CDR3 is TGTGCCAGTAGTGTAAAGACAGGGATGAACACTGAAGCTTTCTTT.

This clone was counted once. The V and J genes are TRBV19 and TRBJ1-5; 7 nucleotides match TRBD1. J was trimmed by 4 bases and V by 3 bases; bases with no gene match: 18. The CDR3 loop spans 19 amino acids. The germline V gene has CDR1 LNHDA and CDR2 SQIVND (reference sequence). For the CDR3, the DNA is TGTGCCAGTAGTATTCCCACCGGGACAGAACTTGGGGTAAATCAGCCCCAGCATTTT. This encodes CASSIPTGTELGVNQPQHF.

The chain uses TRBV13 and TRBJ1-1; unclear D gene. V was cut by 0 bases and J by 4 bases, with 6 bases left in between. CDR1 is PRHDT and CDR2 is FYEKMQ in the germline V gene (reference sequence). The CDR3 runs 13 residues. In DNA, the CDR3 is TGTGCCAGCAGCTTAGGCGGGGTCACTGAAGCTTTCTTT. Translation: CASSLGGVTEAFF.

The chain joins TRBV6-5 to TRBJ2-1; tentatively, D is TRBD1 (5 bases). The CDR3 contains 14 residues. V was clipped by 0 bases and J by 8 bases, with 11 bases between them. Germline V gene sequence: CDR1 MNHEY, CDR2 SVGAGI. The CDR3 protein is CASSYSPRVDEQFF. The CDR3 DNA follows: TGTGCCAGCAGTTACTCACCCAGGGTTGATGAGCAGTTCTTC.

In DNA form, the CDR3 reads TGTGCCAGCAGCTTAGGCCCGGGACAGGGCCTCTACGAGCAGTACTTC. Its protein is CASSLGPGQGLYEQYF. V gene TRBV7-9 combines with J gene TRBJ2-7, with TRBD1 identical over 9 bases. The CDR3 contains 16 residues. After removal of 1 base from V and 3 bases from J, the junction contained 7 bases not matched to a gene. Germline V lookup: CDR1 SEHNR, CDR2 FQNEAQ (reference sequence).

To note about this clone: Distinct nucleotide sequences in the sample also encode this CDR3. The chain is built from TRBV27 and TRBJ2-1; 9 positions match TRBD2. Germline CDR1 reads MNHEY; CDR2 reads SMNVEV (reference sequence). Losses at the gene ends were 5 bases for V and 2 bases for J; bases not matched to a gene: 4. The CDR3 spans 15 residues. Written as DNA, the CDR3 is TGTGCCAGCAGTCCTCGACTAGCGGCCTACAATGAGCAGTTCTTC. Translated, it gives CASSPRLAAYNEQFF.

This CDR3 is CASSAGGSGTYEQYF. CDR3 nucleotide sequence: TGTGCCAGCAGCGCAGGGGGGTCCGGAACCTACGAGCAGTACTTC. The V and J genes are TRBV9 and TRBJ2-7; tentative D call: TRBD1 (7 bases). The CDR3 consists of 15 residues. Germline V gene lookup returns CDR1 SGDLS and CDR2 YYNGEE. V lost 3 bases and J 2 bases, leaving 15 bases between the germline ends.

The chain has TRBV4-1 and TRBJ1-1; the D is unclear. V lost 3 bases and J 4 bases, leaving 18 bases between the germline ends. The CDR3 runs 16 residues. Germline V gives CDR1 MGHRA, CDR2 YSYEKL. As DNA, the CDR3 is TGCGCCAGCAGCCAGGGCGCCAGTAGTTTCAGCACTGAAGCTTTCTTT. Amino acid sequence: CASSQGASSFSTEAFF.

The chain links TRBV4-1 to TRBJ1-2, with D possibly TRBD1 on 5 matching bases. Trimming cost V 3 bases and J 8 bases, with 25 bases left between them. The CDR3 totals 17 residues. Germline V lookup: CDR1 MGHRA, CDR2 YSYEKL. The CDR3 DNA sequence: TGCGCCAGCAGCCACACCTACCACGGGACGCTTGACCTGGGCTACACCTTC. It specifies CASSHTYHGTLDLGYTF.